These T cell receptor beta chains were read from a single sample in a study of prognosis after radiotherapy for stage I lung cancer. TCRdb passed the multiplex PCR reads through MiXCR, listing each CDR3 protein once. Of 17,000 or so distinct CDR3 sequences in the sample, about 47% were seen once. This sample comprised PBMCs, obtained before or after stereotactic body radiation therapy (not recorded which). These receptors were collected from a donor aged 50 or older with non-small cell lung cancer. The CDR3 runs from the conserved cysteine through the conserved F or W. Fields, in order: D gene, J gene, V gene, clone size, CDR3 protein, CDR3 DNA. A D gene is named only where the DNA matches it firmly. Some rows mark clone size as missing; the rest say once, few, many or name a class of expanded clone.

D: NA
J: TRBJ2-4
V: TRBV9
size: many
CDR3: CASSVDGHAAKNIQYF
DNA: TGTGCCAGCAGCGTAGACGGCCACGCGGCCAAAAACATTCAGTACTTC

D: NA
J: TRBJ1-6
V: TRBV27
size: medium-sized
CDR3: CASSSGQRSPLHF
DNA: TGTGCCAGCAGTTCCGGGCAGCGATCACCCCTCCACTTT

D: TRBD1
J: TRBJ2-3
V: TRBV7-9
size: few
CDR3: CASSTGQGTGALADTQYF
DNA: TGTGCCAGCAGCACCGGTCAGGGGACAGGGGCGTTGGCAGATACGCAGTATTTT

D: TRBD1
J: TRBJ2-2
V: TRBV6-2/TRBV6-3
size: NA
CDR3: CASRTGQAVSNTVELFF
DNA: TGTGCCAGCAGAACCGGACAGGCGGTATCTAACACCGTGGAGCTGTTTTTT

D: TRBD2
J: TRBJ2-5
V: TRBV18
size: few
CDR3: CASSPLAGGEETQYF
DNA: TGTGCCAGCTCACCCCTAGCGGGGGGGGAAGAGACCCAGTACTTC

D: TRBD1
J: TRBJ2-7
V: TRBV11-3
size: NA
CDR3: CASSLRTGSEQYF
DNA: TGTGCCAGCAGCTTAAGGACAGGTAGCGAGCAGTACTTC

D: NA
J: TRBJ2-2
V: TRBV5-6
size: many
CDR3: CASSSDPGPSGELFF
DNA: TGTGCCAGCAGCTCGGACCCAGGACCTTCGGGGGAGCTGTTTTTT

D: TRBD1
J: TRBJ2-2
V: TRBV12-3/TRBV12-4
size: NA
CDR3: CASSYGTGANTGELFF
DNA: TGTGCCAGCAGCTACGGGACAGGGGCGAACACCGGGGAGCTGTTTTTT

D: TRBD1
J: TRBJ2-1
V: TRBV5-1
size: NA
CDR3: CASSGTGYNEQFF
DNA: TGCGCCAGCTCTGGGACAGGGTACAATGAGCAGTTCTTC

D: TRBD1
J: TRBJ1-5
V: TRBV19
size: medium-sized
CDR3: CASSITGEGYQPQHF
DNA: TGTGCCAGTAGTATTACAGGGGAAGGGTATCAGCCCCAGCATTTT

D: NA
J: TRBJ2-1
V: TRBV7-8
size: NA
CDR3: CASSQHPRGRFQAYNEQFF
DNA: TGTGCCAGCAGCCAACATCCGCGGGGGCGCTTTCAGGCTTACAATGAGCAGTTCTTC

D: NA
J: TRBJ2-7
V: TRBV6-1
size: NA
CDR3: CASSEGDRWYEQYF
DNA: TGTGCCAGCAGTGAAGGGGACCGCTGGTACGAGCAGTACTTC

D: NA
J: TRBJ2-7
V: TRBV24-1
size: many
CDR3: CATSDLWGEQYF
DNA: TGTGCCACCAGTGATTTGTGGGGGGAGCAGTACTTC

D: NA
J: TRBJ1-1
V: TRBV5-1
size: NA
CDR3: CASSLGSDTEAFF
DNA: TGCGCCAGCTCCTTAGGGTCGGACACTGAAGCTTTCTTT

D: NA
J: TRBJ2-1
V: TRBV7-9
size: many
CDR3: CASSLAGTVNEQFF
DNA: TGTGCCAGCAGCTTAGCAGGAACGGTCAATGAGCAGTTCTTC

D: NA
J: TRBJ2-1
V: TRBV5-1
size: NA
CDR3: CASSLPTNEQFF
DNA: TGCGCCAGCAGCTTACCTACCAATGAGCAGTTCTTC

D: NA
J: TRBJ1-5
V: TRBV12-3/TRBV12-4
size: many
CDR3: CASSFLGTQQPQHF
DNA: TGTGCCAGCAGTTTTTTGGGCACGCAGCAGCCCCAGCATTTT

D: TRBD2
J: TRBJ2-7
V: TRBV7-2
size: many
CDR3: CASRGVSYEQYF
DNA: TGTGCCAGCCGGGGGGTTTCCTACGAGCAGTACTTC

D: NA
J: TRBJ2-1
V: TRBV12-3/TRBV12-4
size: NA
CDR3: CSSSLSGGVASEQFF
DNA: TGTTCCAGCAGTTTATCCGGTGGGGTGGCCAGTGAGCAGTTCTTC

D: NA
J: TRBJ2-5
V: TRBV7-2
size: many
CDR3: CASSFERQGQGTQYF
DNA: TGTGCCAGCAGCTTTGAGCGTCAGGGGCAAGGGACCCAGTACTTC

D: NA
J: TRBJ2-2
V: TRBV7-2
size: many
CDR3: CASSLSPSGRGRIGELFF
DNA: TGTGCCAGCAGCTTAAGCCCCTCGGGCCGAGGACGGATCGGGGAGCTGTTTTTT

D: TRBD2
J: TRBJ2-5
V: TRBV6-2/TRBV6-3
size: NA
CDR3: CASSGTDCGGVTQYF
DNA: TGTGCCAGCAGCGGTACTGACTGCGGGGGGGTGACCCAGTACTTC

D: TRBD1
J: TRBJ2-5
V: TRBV18
size: few
CDR3: CASSPPQGAFGETQYF
DNA: TGTGCCAGCTCACCACCGCAGGGGGCTTTTGGAGAGACCCAGTACTTC

D: NA
J: TRBJ2-2
V: TRBV2
size: NA
CDR3: CASSGQETNTGELFF
DNA: TGTGCCAGCAGTGGGCAGGAAACGAACACCGGGGAGCTGTTTTTT

D: NA
J: TRBJ2-2
V: TRBV7-9
size: medium-sized
CDR3: CASSLEVQFEELFF
DNA: TGTGCCAGCAGCTTAGAAGTCCAGTTCGAGGAGCTGTTTTTT

D: TRBD2
J: TRBJ2-2
V: TRBV7-9
size: many
CDR3: CASSLLAGDVGELFF
DNA: TGTGCCAGCAGCTTATTAGCGGGAGATGTCGGGGAGCTGTTTTTT

D: NA
J: TRBJ1-2
V: TRBV18
size: NA
CDR3: CASSSNREVYGYTF
DNA: TGTGCCAGCTCATCCAACAGGGAAGTCTATGGCTACACCTTC

D: NA
J: TRBJ2-5
V: TRBV13
size: many
CDR3: CASSLGSQKDYTQETQYF
DNA: TGTGCCAGCAGCTTAGGCTCCCAGAAGGACTACACACAAGAGACCCAGTACTTC

D: NA
J: TRBJ2-3
V: TRBV6-2/TRBV6-3
size: few
CDR3: CASSYFGETDTQYF
DNA: TGTGCCAGCAGTTACTTTGGAGAGACAGATACGCAGTATTTT

D: NA
J: TRBJ2-2
V: TRBV7-3
size: NA
CDR3: CASSTITGELFF
DNA: TGTGCCAGCAGCACTATCACCGGGGAGCTGTTTTTT

D: NA
J: TRBJ2-2
V: TRBV28
size: NA
CDR3: CASTTPGAHTGELFF
DNA: TGTGCCAGCACTACCCCAGGGGCCCACACCGGGGAGCTGTTCTTT

D: NA
J: TRBJ1-1
V: TRBV7-2
size: many
CDR3: CASSLVPTANTEAFF
DNA: TGTGCCAGCAGCTTAGTTCCGACAGCGAACACTGAAGCTTTCTTT

D: NA
J: TRBJ2-2
V: TRBV3-1
size: many
CDR3: CASSTAGGGELFF
DNA: TGTGCCAGCAGCACCGCCGGAGGCGGGGAGCTGTTTTTT

D: TRBD2
J: TRBJ2-7
V: TRBV6-9
size: NA
CDR3: CASSSQRGYYEQYF
DNA: TGTGCCAGCAGTTCCCAGCGGGGGTACTACGAGCAGTACTTC

D: NA
J: TRBJ1-6
V: TRBV12-3/TRBV12-4
size: many
CDR3: CASSLKGDSPLHF
DNA: TGTGCCAGCAGTTTGAAAGGGGATTCACCCCTCCACTTT

D: TRBD2
J: TRBJ2-1
V: TRBV6-1
size: NA
CDR3: CASKISSGSDEQFF
DNA: TGTGCCAGCAAGATCTCTAGCGGGAGCGATGAGCAGTTCTTC

D: NA
J: TRBJ1-1
V: TRBV6-2/TRBV6-3
size: NA
CDR3: CASRAQGLTEAFF
DNA: TGTGCCAGCAGGGCACAGGGTCTCACTGAAGCTTTCTTT

D: NA
J: TRBJ2-7
V: TRBV30
size: medium-sized
CDR3: CAWSVSAVFSEQYF
DNA: TGTGCCTGGAGTGTATCAGCGGTATTCAGCGAGCAGTACTTC